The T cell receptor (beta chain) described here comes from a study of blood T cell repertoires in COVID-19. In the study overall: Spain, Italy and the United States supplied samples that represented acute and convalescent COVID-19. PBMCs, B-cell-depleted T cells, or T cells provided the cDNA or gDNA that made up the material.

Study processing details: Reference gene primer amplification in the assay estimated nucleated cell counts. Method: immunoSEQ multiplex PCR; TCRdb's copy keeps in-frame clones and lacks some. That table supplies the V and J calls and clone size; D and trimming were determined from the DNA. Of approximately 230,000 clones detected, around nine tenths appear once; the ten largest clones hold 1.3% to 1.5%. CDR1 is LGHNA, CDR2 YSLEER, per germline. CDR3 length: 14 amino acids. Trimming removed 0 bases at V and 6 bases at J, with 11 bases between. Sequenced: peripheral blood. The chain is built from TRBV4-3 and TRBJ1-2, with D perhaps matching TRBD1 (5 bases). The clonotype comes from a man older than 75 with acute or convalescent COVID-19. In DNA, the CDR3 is TGCGCCAGCAGCCAAGAATTCAGGGCGCATGGCTACACCTTC. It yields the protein CASSQEFRAHGYTF.